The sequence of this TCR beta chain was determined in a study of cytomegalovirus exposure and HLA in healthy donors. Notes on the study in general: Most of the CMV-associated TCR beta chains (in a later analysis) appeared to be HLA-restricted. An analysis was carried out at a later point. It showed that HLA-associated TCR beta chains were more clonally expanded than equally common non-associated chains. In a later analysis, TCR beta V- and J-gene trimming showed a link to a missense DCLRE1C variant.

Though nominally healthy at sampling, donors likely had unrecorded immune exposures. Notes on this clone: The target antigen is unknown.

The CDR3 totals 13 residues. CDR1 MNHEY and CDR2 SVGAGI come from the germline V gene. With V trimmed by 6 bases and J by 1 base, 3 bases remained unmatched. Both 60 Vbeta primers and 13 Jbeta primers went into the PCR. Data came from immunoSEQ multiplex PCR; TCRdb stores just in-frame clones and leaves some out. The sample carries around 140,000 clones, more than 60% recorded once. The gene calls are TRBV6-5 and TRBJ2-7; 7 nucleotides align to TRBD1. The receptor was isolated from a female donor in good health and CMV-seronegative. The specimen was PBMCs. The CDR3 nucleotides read TGTGCCAGCAGGCAGACAGGGTCCTACGAGCAGTACTTC. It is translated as CASRQTGSYEQYF.